The sequence of this T cell receptor (beta chain) was determined in a study of blood T cell repertoires in COVID-19. Study as a whole: Whether acute or convalescent, the COVID-19 samples came from the United States, Italy and Spain. PBMCs, B-cell-depleted T cells, or T cells were the source of the cDNA or gDNA that made up the material.

Authors' processing steps: Estimates of nucleated cell counts were drawn from the amplification of reference gene primers. Profiling relied on immunoSEQ multiplex PCR, and the TCRdb table lists in-frame clones only, not all of them. The V and J calls and clone size are taken from that table; D and trimming were inferred from the DNA. This table holds some 200,000 clones, 84% found once. This receptor was obtained from a woman aged 35 to 49 who had recovered from COVID-19. The sequencing input was peripheral blood.

CDR3 residues: CASSPFYGTSYNEQFF. CDR3 DNA sequence: TGTGCCAGCAGTCCTTTTTATGGGACTAGCTACAATGAGCAGTTCTTC. V usage is TRBV5-6 and J usage is TRBJ2-1; 8 bases line up with TRBD2. Per germline, CDR1 SGHDT and CDR2 YYEEEE. This CDR3 contains 16 residues. The ends lost 5 bases at V and 3 bases at J; junction bases unmatched: 10.